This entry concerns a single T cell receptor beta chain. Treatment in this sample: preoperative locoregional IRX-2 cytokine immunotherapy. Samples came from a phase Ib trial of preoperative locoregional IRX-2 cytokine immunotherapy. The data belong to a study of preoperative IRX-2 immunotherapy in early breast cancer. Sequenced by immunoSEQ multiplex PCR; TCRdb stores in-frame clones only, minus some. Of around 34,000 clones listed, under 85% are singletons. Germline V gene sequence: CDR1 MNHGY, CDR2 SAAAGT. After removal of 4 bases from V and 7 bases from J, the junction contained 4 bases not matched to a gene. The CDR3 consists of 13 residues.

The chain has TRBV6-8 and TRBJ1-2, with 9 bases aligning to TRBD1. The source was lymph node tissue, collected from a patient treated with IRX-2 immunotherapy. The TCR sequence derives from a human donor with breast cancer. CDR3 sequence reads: CASSSQGASGYTF. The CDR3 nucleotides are TGTGCCAGCAGTTCACAGGGGGCGAGTGGCTACACCTTC.